These 10 T cell receptor beta chains came from one sample sequenced in a study of blood T cell repertoires in COVID-19. Sequencing used immunoSEQ multiplex PCR; TCRdb keeps in-frame clones, though not all of them. The sample records around 90,000 clones, 70% to 90% being singletons. Sequencing input: peripheral blood. The receptor set was obtained from a human donor in a cohort sampled during active COVID-19.

The chain joins TRBV5-1 to TRBJ2-5, with 9 nucleotides matching TRBD1. Germline CDR1 reads SGHRS; CDR2 reads YFSETQ. This CDR3 has 18 residues. With V trimmed by 0 bases and J by 4 bases, 13 bases remained unmatched. The CDR3 coding sequence is TGCGCCAGCAGCTTGGGCGGGACAGGGAGGAGGAAGGGAGAGACCCAGTACTTC. It specifies CASSLGGTGRRKGETQYF.

V gene TRBV27 combines with J gene TRBJ2-2, with a weak D call TRBD1 (5 bases). V was clipped by 7 bases and J by 1 base, with 7 bases between them. This CDR3 has 13 amino acids. Germline V gene data show CDR1 as MNHEY and CDR2 as SMNVEV (reference sequence). The CDR3 region is CASNRGNTGELFF. The CDR3 region has the DNA TGTGCCAGCAATAGGGGGAACACCGGGGAGCTGTTTTTT.

In this sample, this clone turned up once. The chain employs TRBV5-6 and TRBJ1-1; D ambiguous. The CDR3 has 14 amino acids. Germline V gives CDR1 SGHDT, CDR2 YYEEEE. V lost 0 bases and J 5 bases, leaving 11 bases between the germline ends. The CDR3 DNA follows: TGTGCCAGCAGCTTGGTATCTGGGAGGACTGAAGCTTTCTTT. Amino acids: CASSLVSGRTEAFF.

V and J are TRBV19 and TRBJ1-5; unclear D gene. This CDR3 has 12 residues. Per the germline V gene, CDR1 is LNHDA and CDR2 is SQIVND (reference sequence). Trimming pared 8 bases from V and 4 bases from J, leaving 9 bases between. The CDR3 is CASSRGNQPQHF. The CDR3 DNA reads as TGTGCCAGTTCGCGGGGAAATCAGCCCCAGCATTTT.

This sequence joins TRBV11-2 and TRBJ1-1; D is unresolved. This CDR3 comprises 14 residues. Germline V gene data show CDR1 as SGHAT and CDR2 as FQNNGV. V was cut by 5 bases and J by 2 bases, with 12 bases left in between. The chain's CDR3 is CASSPPHRNTEAFF. CDR3 DNA: TGTGCCAGCAGCCCGCCCCACAGAAACACTGAAGCTTTCTTT.

The chain carries TRBV7-3 and TRBJ2-3; D is perhaps TRBD1 (5 bases). The CDR3 has 16 amino acids. V lost 2 bases to trimming and J lost 2 bases, with 14 bases between them. Germline assignment: CDR1 SGHTA and CDR2 FQGTGA. In DNA, the CDR3 is TGTGCCAGCAGCTTACACCCAGGGCGGACCACAGATACGCAGTATTTT. Protein: CASSLHPGRTTDTQYF.

This clone was recorded a few times. The chain recombines TRBV2 with TRBJ1-1, with D possibly TRBD1 on 5 matching bases. Germline values: CDR1 SNHLY, CDR2 FYNNEI. Between the trimmed V and J ends, which lost 6 bases and 3 bases, there was a span of 14 bases. CDR3 length: 14 amino acids. CDR3 nucleotides: TGTGCCAGCAGAGGACAAGGGTGGTACACTGAAGCTTTCTTT. Its protein is CASRGQGWYTEAFF.

This clone was seen just once. The rearrangement links TRBV4-1 to TRBJ1-1; D is undetermined. V lost 1 base to trimming and J lost 4 bases, with 7 bases between them. Germline values: CDR1 MGHRA, CDR2 YSYEKL. CDR3 length: 13 residues. The chain's CDR3 is CASSQGAGTEAFF. DNA for the CDR3: TGCGCCAGCAGCCAAGGGGCCGGCACTGAAGCTTTCTTT.

The chain recombines TRBV2 with TRBJ2-4, with D perhaps matching TRBD1 (5 bases). The CDR3 length is 15 residues. V was clipped by 5 bases and J by 0 bases, with 11 bases between them. CDR1 is SNHLY, CDR2 FYNNEI, per germline. The CDR3 DNA is TGTGCCAGCAGTCCTAGACAGATAGCCAAAAACATTCAGTACTTC. This sequence encodes CASSPRQIAKNIQYF.

The chain has TRBV4-1 and TRBJ1-2; unclear D gene. The CDR3 extends over 14 amino acids. V was pared by 2 bases and J by 4 bases, with 11 bases between. The germline V gene has CDR1 MGHRA and CDR2 YSYEKL. This CDR3 is CASSQLEESYGYTF. DNA for the CDR3: TGCGCCAGCAGCCAATTGGAGGAAAGCTATGGCTACACCTTC.